This T cell receptor beta chain was obtained from a study of T cell repertoires in ileal Crohn's disease. Germline loops: CDR1 MDHEN, CDR2 SYDVKM. The CDR3 is 14 amino acids. V gave up 6 bases and J gave up 5 bases; unmatched junction bases: 1. Profiling relied on immunoSEQ multiplex PCR, and the TCRdb table lists in-frame clones only, not all of them. The repertoire holds some 6,600 clones, nearly 85% seen once, with about 4.3% in the top ten. The genes are TRBV28 and TRBJ1-6; 10 positions agree with TRBD1. The sequenced material came from ileal tissue. This TCR came from an adult with Crohn's disease. Written as DNA, the CDR3 is TGTGCCAGCAGGACAGGGGGCGATAATTCACCCCTCCACTTT. This gives the protein CASRTGGDNSPLHF.